This passage covers 31 T cell receptor beta chains from one sample sequenced in a study of CXCR3-negative and CXCR3-positive naive CD8 T cells. The authors prepared UMI-labeled TRB cDNA libraries by 5' RACE. One entry per CDR3 protein, without DNA, is what TCRdb gives after re-calling the 5' RACE reads. The specimen's table records about 110,000 distinct CDR3 sequences. The antigens these receptors bind are not known. Findings and caveats of the study: Naive cells with CXCR3 showed TRB CDR3s that were more hydrophobic than those in CXCR3-negative naive cells.

The sample taken for sequencing was naive CXCR3+ CD8+ T cells from blood. Subset indicated: CD45RO-CCR7+CD27+CD95- naive CD8+ T cells expressing CXCR3 (TNR3+). All receptors come from a human donor in good health. Some clones in this sample may be carry-over from other donors' samples.

The rearrangement links TRBV3-1 to TRBJ2-7; the D call from TCRdb, TRBD2, cannot be confirmed without DNA. CDR1 LGHDT and CDR2 YNNKEL come from the germline V gene (reference sequence). This CDR3 has 14 amino acids. The chain's CDR3 is CASRDTGTSYEQYF.

This chain joins TRBV29-1 and TRBJ2-1. The CDR3 is 14 amino acids. Germline CDR1 and CDR2: SQVTM and ANQGSEA. This chain's CDR3 is CSVEPTSSYNEQFF.

This chain's CDR3 is CASSTYRNEQFF. The genes are TRBV6-5 and TRBJ2-1. The CDR3 extends over 12 amino acids. Germline V gives CDR1 MNHEY, CDR2 SVGAGI.

The J gene is TRBJ1-6, the V gene TRBV20-1; absent DNA, TCRdb's TRBD1 call cannot be checked. The CDR3 consists of 14 residues. Germline CDR1 reads DFQATT; CDR2 reads SNEGSKA (reference sequence). The chain's CDR3 is CSAGQSSYNSPLHF.

V is TRBV29-1 and J is TRBJ2-7; the D gene TCRdb calls, TRBD2, cannot be checked with no DNA. CDR3 length: 14 residues. CDR1 SQVTM and CDR2 ANQGSEA come from the germline V gene. The CDR3 reads CSVEGLAGVNEQYF.

The chain has TRBV6-1 and TRBJ2-1; the D call of TRBD1 rests on TCRdb alone, since no DNA is present to check it. CDR1 and CDR2 from the germline V gene are MNHNS and SASEGT. The CDR3 contains 18 residues. CDR3 in amino acids: CASSAGRPTSFEYNEQFF.

This chain connects TRBV6-5 to TRBJ2-3. This CDR3 is built from 13 residues. Germline values: CDR1 MNHEY, CDR2 SVGAGI. CDR3: CASSYSVADTQYF.

The chain recombines TRBV2 with TRBJ2-1; TCRdb selects TRBD2, and the lack of DNA leaves this call unchecked. CDR3 length equals 15 residues. CDR1 is SNHLY, CDR2 FYNNEI, per germline. The CDR3 is CASSVELAGDDEQFF.

The CDR3 protein is CASSFPRLPYTF. The chain is built from TRBV5-6 and TRBJ1-2. The CDR3 covers 12 residues. The germline gives CDR1 SGHDT, CDR2 YYEEEE.

This chain links TRBV7-9 with TRBJ1-2; checking the TCRdb D call of TRBD1 is not possible without DNA. Germline loops: CDR1 SEHNR, CDR2 FQNEAQ (reference sequence). This CDR3 region has 13 residues. The CDR3 loop reads CASSEGQGYGYTF.

The chain joins TRBV29-1 to TRBJ2-5. Per germline, CDR1 SQVTM and CDR2 ANQGSEA. The CDR3 is 16 amino acids. The CDR3 reads CSVEDVRKGDKETQYF.

The chain carries TRBV28 and TRBJ2-3; TCRdb's D call of TRBD1 is untestable without DNA. Germline V gene sequence: CDR1 MDHEN, CDR2 SYDVKM. This CDR3 has 15 residues. The chain's CDR3 is CASSWGKDNTDTQYF.

The CDR3 loop is CASSQDRGPLREQFF. This rearrangement joins TRBV4-3 to TRBJ2-1; TCRdb outputs TRBD1, but without DNA this stays unchecked. Per germline, CDR1 LGHNA and CDR2 YSLEER. The CDR3 sequence is 15 residues long.

This sequence joins TRBV7-9 and TRBJ2-1; TCRdb designates TRBD2, a call that cannot be tested without DNA. Germline V gene lookup returns CDR1 SEHNR and CDR2 FQNEAQ (reference sequence). CDR3 length equals 15 residues. CDR3 in amino acids: CASSLLVGEVNEQFF.

The V and J genes are TRBV12-3 or TRBV12-4 and TRBJ2-7. The CDR3 has 13 amino acids. CDR3 protein: CASSFGVAHEQYF.

This chain links TRBV29-1 with TRBJ2-3. Germline-derived CDR1 and CDR2 are SQVTM and ANQGSEA. The CDR3 consists of 13 residues. The CDR3 region is CSVALGITDTQYF.

The rearrangement links TRBV5-6 to TRBJ2-1; TCRdb reports TRBD1, a call that lacks DNA to check it against. CDR3 size: 15 residues. Germline assignment: CDR1 SGHDT and CDR2 YYEEEE. CDR3 in amino acids: CASSFPDTNYNEQFF.

CDR3 sequence reads: CATSRSSGSETDTQYF. This chain connects TRBV15 to TRBJ2-3; the TRBD2 assignment by TCRdb is unverifiable without DNA. CDR1 is LNHNV and CDR2 is YYDKDF in the germline V gene (reference sequence). The CDR3 loop spans 16 amino acids.

This sequence joins TRBV5-4 and TRBJ1-2; TCRdb outputs TRBD1, but without DNA this stays unchecked. CDR1 and CDR2 (germline): SGHNT, YYREEE (reference sequence). The CDR3 covers 15 residues. The CDR3 is CASSLKDRGLYGYTF.

V is TRBV5-6 and J is TRBJ2-2; TCRdb lists TRBD1, though no DNA is available to test this call. The germline CDR1 and CDR2 sequences are SGHDT and YYEEEE. The CDR3 length is 14 residues. The CDR3 reads CASSFGTGKMELFF.

The J gene is TRBJ2-2, the V gene TRBV4-3. The CDR3 extends over 15 amino acids. Per germline, CDR1 LGHNA and CDR2 YSLEER. Here the CDR3 reads CASSQEWPNTGELFF.

This sequence joins TRBV2 and TRBJ1-1; TCRdb's D call of TRBD1 is untestable without DNA. The CDR3 runs to 13 residues. Germline V gene sequence: CDR1 SNHLY, CDR2 FYNNEI. The CDR3 is CASSDSGGTEAFF.

This chain joins TRBV14 and TRBJ2-7. The CDR3 contains 12 residues. Germline CDR1 reads SGHDN; CDR2 reads FVKESK. The CDR3 loop is CASSHGAVEQYF.

This chain joins TRBV29-1 and TRBJ1-1; TCRdb picks TRBD1, but there is no DNA to check that call. Germline V gives CDR1 SQVTM, CDR2 ANQGSEA. This CDR3 is built from 13 residues. This CDR3 reads CSVVAGGNTEAFF.

This chain joins TRBV20-1 and TRBJ1-1. Germline CDR1 reads DFQATT; CDR2 reads SNEGSKA (reference sequence). The CDR3 is 12 residues long. CDR3 sequence reads: CSAGDLNTEAFF.

The V call is TRBV21-1, the J call TRBJ2-7. TRBV21-1 is annotated as a pseudogene. This CDR3 spans 17 amino acids. The CDR3 here is CASSKRTQANSYNEQYF.

The chain combines TRBV27 with TRBJ2-2; no DNA is available, so the TRBD1 call from TCRdb remains unchecked. The CDR3 sequence is 14 residues long. CDR1 and CDR2 from the germline V gene are MNHEY and SMNVEV (reference sequence). This CDR3 reads CATRWQGGAGELFF.

The chain combines TRBV6-6 with TRBJ2-3; absent DNA, TCRdb's TRBD2 call cannot be checked. There are 16 residues in the CDR3. In germline, CDR1 is MNHNY, CDR2 SVGAGI (reference sequence). CDR3 amino acids: CASSNPAGEGTDTQYF.

V and J are TRBV7-9 and TRBJ1-1. CDR1 and CDR2 from the germline V gene are SEHNR and FQNEAQ (reference sequence). This CDR3 spans 13 amino acids. CDR3 residues: CASSLDLSSEAFF.

The rearrangement joins TRBV20-1 to TRBJ2-1; TCRdb gives TRBD1 as the D gene, but with no DNA this cannot be confirmed. Per the germline V gene, CDR1 is DFQATT and CDR2 is SNEGSKA (reference sequence). The CDR3 contains 13 residues. The CDR3 is CSATRQSDNEQFF.

This chain uses TRBV4-2 with TRBJ2-7; TCRdb picks TRBD1, but there is no DNA to check that call. This CDR3 contains 14 residues. Germline V gene lookup returns CDR1 LGHNA and CDR2 YNFKEQ. The CDR3 sequence is CASSQEPGPDEQYF.